These T cell receptor beta chains were read from a single sample in a study of shared clonotypes between healthy human individuals. TCRdb's table, derived via immunoSEQ multiplex PCR, lists solely in-frame clones and lacks some. The sample lists about 2.4 million clones, approximately 92% occurring once. Sequences were obtained from naive CD4+ T cells sorted from blood. These receptors all stem from a man aged 18 to 29 in good health. CDR3s include the opening cysteine and the closing phenylalanine or tryptophan. The order of the fields is CDR3 length, V gene, D gene, clone size, J gene, CDR3 DNA, CDR3 protein. D genes are given only for firm matches. Clone size is given for some rows only: seen once, a few or many times, or a class if the clone is expanded.

>14|TRBV6-5|TRBD1|-|TRBJ2-2
TGTGCCAGCAGGGGGACAGGGCGCACCGGGGAGCTGTTTTTT
CASRGTGRTGELFF
>15|TRBV5-1|TRBD2|-|TRBJ2-3
TGCGCCAGCAGCTTGGGCGGGAGGGCCCCAGATACGCAGTATTTT
CASSLGGRAPDTQYF
>15|TRBV6-1|TRBD1|-|TRBJ1-5
TGTGCCAGCAGTGAAGGACAGGGGGCCACCCAGCCCCAGCATTTT
CASSEGQGATQPQHF
>12|TRBV11-2|-|once|TRBJ2-1
TGTGCCAGCAGACCCAGCGGCAATGAGCAGTTCTTC
CASRPSGNEQFF
>12|TRBV10-2|-|-|TRBJ1-1
TGCGCCAGCAGTGAAGGGCCGGCTGAAGCTTTCTTT
CASSEGPAEAFF
>14|TRBV30|-|-|TRBJ2-3
TGTGCCTGGAGTGTGGGAGGAGGAACAGATACGCAGTATTTT
CAWSVGGGTDTQYF
>13|TRBV18|TRBD1|few|TRBJ1-2
TGTGCCAGCTCACTCCGACAGGGGGATGGCTACACCTTC
CASSLRQGDGYTF
>14|TRBV7-2|TRBD1|-|TRBJ2-5
TGTGCCAGCAGCTTCAGACAGGGCCAAGAGACCCAGTACTTC
CASSFRQGQETQYF
>17|TRBV30|TRBD1|-|TRBJ1-5
TGTGCCTGGAGTTCCCAGGGACAGGGGGCAAAAAATCAGCCCCAGCATTTT
CAWSSQGQGAKNQPQHF
>17|TRBV5-4|TRBD2|-|TRBJ2-2
TGTGCCAGCAGACGAAATAGCGGGGCCTCGAACACCGGGGAGCTGTTTTTT
CASRRNSGASNTGELFF
>15|TRBV7-2|TRBD2|-|TRBJ2-2
TGTGCCAGCAGCTTAAGACTAGCGGACACCGGGGAGCTGTTTTTT
CASSLRLADTGELFF
>16|TRBV1|-|-|TRBJ2-1
TGCACCAGCAGCCCCCCAGTACGGAACTCCTACAATGAGCAGTTCTTC
CTSSPPVRNSYNEQFF
>19|TRBV30|TRBD1|-|TRBJ1-6
TGTGCCTGGAGCCGTGGACAGGGGGCGCGATCTACCTATAATTCACCCCTCCACTTT
CAWSRGQGARSTYNSPLHF
>15|TRBV10-3|TRBD2|-|TRBJ2-5
TGTGCCATCAGTGGTCAGCGGGGGACCCAAGAGACCCAGTACTTC
CAISGQRGTQETQYF